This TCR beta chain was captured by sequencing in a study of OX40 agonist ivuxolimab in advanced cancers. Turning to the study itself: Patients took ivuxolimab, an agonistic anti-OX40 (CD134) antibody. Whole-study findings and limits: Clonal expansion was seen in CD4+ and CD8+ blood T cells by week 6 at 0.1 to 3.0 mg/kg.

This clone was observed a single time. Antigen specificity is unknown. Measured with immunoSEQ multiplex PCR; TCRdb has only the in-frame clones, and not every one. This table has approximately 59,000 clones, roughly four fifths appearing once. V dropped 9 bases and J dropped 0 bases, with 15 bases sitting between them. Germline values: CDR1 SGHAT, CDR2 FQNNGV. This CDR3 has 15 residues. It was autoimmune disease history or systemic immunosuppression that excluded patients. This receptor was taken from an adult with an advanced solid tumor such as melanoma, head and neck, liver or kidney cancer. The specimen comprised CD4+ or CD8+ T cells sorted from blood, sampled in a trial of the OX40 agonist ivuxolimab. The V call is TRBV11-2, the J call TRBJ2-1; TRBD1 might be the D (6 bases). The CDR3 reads CASTLQGSSYNEQFF. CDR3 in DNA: TGTGCCAGTACTCTACAGGGAAGCTCCTACAATGAGCAGTTCTTC.